This entry lists 19 T cell receptor beta chains sequenced from one sample in a study of blood T cell repertoires in COVID-19. Profiling relied on immunoSEQ multiplex PCR, and the TCRdb table lists in-frame clones only, not all of them. Altogether about 100,000 clones are present, about 88% being singletons, with the ten largest covering under 2.5%. Sequencing was carried out using peripheral blood. The source is a human donor in a cohort sampled during active COVID-19.

V gene TRBV5-1 combines with J gene TRBJ1-1, with 8 bases aligning to TRBD1. CDR3 length equals 13 residues. Germline CDR1 SGHRS, CDR2 YFSETQ. The junction had 5 bases not matched to a gene; V was cut back by 5 bases and J by 5 bases. The CDR3 DNA reads TGCGCCAGCAGGCAGGGGGCTCTTACTGAAGCTTTCTTT. This gives the protein CASRQGALTEAFF.

The chain couples TRBV18 to TRBJ2-7; tentative D call: TRBD2 (6 bases). CDR1 and CDR2 (germline): KGHSH, LQKENI. CDR3 length equals 14 residues. V lost 4 bases to trimming and J lost 0 bases, with 10 bases between them. CDR3 in amino acids: CASSLQGLSYEQYF. DNA for the CDR3: TGTGCCAGCTCACTCCAGGGACTCTCCTACGAGCAGTACTTC.

The gene calls are TRBV24-1 and TRBJ2-2; D is unresolved. The CDR3 covers 15 residues. Germline loops: CDR1 KGHDR, CDR2 SFDVKD. V was clipped by 6 bases and J by 0 bases, with 10 bases between them. CDR3 bases: TGTGCCACCAGTAGTAAGTACTCGAACACCGGGGAGCTGTTTTTT. Its translation is CATSSKYSNTGELFF.

The V gene is TRBV12-3 or TRBV12-4, the J gene TRBJ1-5, with D maybe TRBD1 (6 bases). The CDR3 runs to 13 residues. V lost 5 bases to trimming and J lost 6 bases, with 11 bases between them. DNA of the CDR3: TGTGCCAGCAGTAGACAGGTGGGTCAGCCCCAGCATTTT. It is translated as CASSRQVGQPQHF.

In its sample, this clone was seen once. The chain links TRBV9 to TRBJ2-5; 8 positions agree with TRBD1. Germline V CDR1 and CDR2: SGDLS, YYNGEE. This CDR3 comprises 15 residues. V trimming: 3 bases; J trimming: 5 bases; junction bases outside the gene matches: 9. The CDR3 bases are TGTGCCAGCAGCGCCCGGACAGGGATCGCCGAGACCCAGTACTTC. Its protein is CASSARTGIAETQYF.

This clone was found a few times. The chain combines TRBV5-8 with TRBJ1-4, with 8 positions matching TRBD1. The J segment lost 3 bases and the V segment lost 0 bases, leaving 10 bases of the junction unmatched. The CDR3 contains 18 residues. CDR1 and CDR2 (germline): SGHTS, YDEGEE. This chain's CDR3 is CASSLGRGREWSNEKLFF. The CDR3 bases are TGTGCCAGCAGCTTGGGCAGGGGGCGCGAATGGTCTAATGAAAAACTGTTTTTT.

For this clone: At the DNA level, this CDR3 is encoded by other sequences in the same sample as well. This chain connects TRBV2 to TRBJ1-3; TRBD1 might be the D (6 bases). Germline loops: CDR1 SNHLY, CDR2 FYNNEI. CDR3 length equals 14 residues. V lost 2 bases, J lost 1 base, and 6 bases lay in between. In DNA form, the CDR3 reads TGTGCCAGCAGTGAACAGGGGTCTGGAAACACCATATATTTT. It encodes CASSEQGSGNTIYF.

V is TRBV5-4 and J is TRBJ1-2, with a tentative D call TRBD1 (6 bases). The CDR3 consists of 13 residues. CDR1 is SGHNT, CDR2 YYREEE, per germline (reference sequence). The germline V and J ends were trimmed by 4 bases and 8 bases, with 15 bases remaining between them. CDR3 bases: TGTGCCAGCAGCCTCACGGGGGGCGACGGCTACACCTTC. Translated: CASSLTGGDGYTF.

The chain is built from TRBV27 and TRBJ2-7; 8 positions match TRBD1. CDR3 size: 15 residues. From germline, CDR1 is MNHEY and CDR2 SMNVEV (reference sequence). With V trimmed by 0 bases and J by 2 bases, 3 bases remained unmatched. In nucleotides, the CDR3 is TGTGCCAGCAGTTTATCGTCAGGGGGCCCCTACGAGCAGTACTTC. This translates into CASSLSSGGPYEQYF.

The V gene is TRBV11-2, the J gene TRBJ2-7; 7 bases fit TRBD1. V lost 5 bases and J lost 1; bases outside the gene matches: 5. This CDR3 region has 14 residues. Per the germline V gene, CDR1 is SGHAT and CDR2 is FQNNGV. CDR3 DNA sequence: TGTGCCAGCAGCCCTCACAGGGGATCCTACGAGCAGTACTTC. Encoded protein: CASSPHRGSYEQYF.

The chain couples TRBV5-5 to TRBJ1-2, with TRBD1 identical over 9 bases. The J segment lost 3 bases and the V segment lost 4 bases, leaving 4 bases of the junction unmatched. This CDR3 is 14 amino acids long. Looked up from germline, CDR1 is SGHKS and CDR2 is YYEKEE (reference sequence). The CDR3 reads CASSPGQGYYGYTF. In nucleotides, the CDR3 is TGTGCCAGCAGCCCAGGACAGGGGTACTATGGCTACACCTTC.

This chain connects TRBV6-5 to TRBJ2-3; 7 bases fit TRBD2. There are 13 residues in the CDR3. Germline loops: CDR1 MNHEY, CDR2 SVGAGI. Germline trimming cut 10 bases from V and 3 bases from J; bases unmatched to any gene: 7. CDR3 DNA: TGTGCCACCCAGCGGGGTCCAACAGATACGCAGTATTTT. Amino acid sequence: CATQRGPTDTQYF.

The chain is built from TRBV7-3 and TRBJ2-1; 8 bases line up with TRBD2. CDR3 length: 16 residues. Germline-derived CDR1 and CDR2 are SGHTA and FQGTGA. The V gene end was trimmed by 1 base and the J gene end by 3 bases; junction bases not matched to a gene: 5. The CDR3 is CASSLNAGGLYNEQFF. CDR3 bases: TGTGCCAGCAGCTTAAACGCGGGGGGTCTCTACAATGAGCAGTTCTTC. The whole variable domain, filled in from reference TRBV7-3 and TRBJ2-1, reads GAGVSQTPSNKVTEKGKYVELRCDPISGHTALYWYRQSLGQGPEFLIYFQGTGAADDSGLPNDRFFAVRPEGSVSTLKIQRTERGDSAVYLCASSLNAGGLYNEQFFGPGTRLTVL.

The V and J genes are TRBV2 and TRBJ1-2; D not resolved. The CDR3 extends over 12 amino acids. Germline V CDR1 and CDR2: SNHLY, FYNNEI. The germline V and J ends were trimmed by 3 bases and 8 bases, with 10 bases remaining between them. The CDR3 DNA sequence: TGTGCCAGCAGTGATGGAGGCACCGGCTACACCTTC. As protein: CASSDGGTGYTF. Drawing the rest from reference TRBV2 and TRBJ1-2, the complete variable domain is EPEVTQTPSHQVTQMGQEVILRCVPISNHLYFYWYRQILGQKVEFLVSFYNNEISEKSEIFDDQFSVERPDGSNFTLKIRSTKLEDSAMYFCASSDGGTGYTFGSGTRLTVV.

The chain links TRBV6-6 to TRBJ2-2; tentative D call: TRBD2 (7 bases). The CDR3 totals 16 residues. Between the trimmed V and J ends, which lost 0 bases and 8 bases, there was a span of 16 bases. Germline CDR1 MNHNY, CDR2 SVGAGI (reference sequence). As DNA, the CDR3 is TGTGCCAGCAGTTACTCGAAGGGGGGGCAGGCTGGGGAGCTGTTTTTT. The encoded protein is CASSYSKGGQAGELFF.

This rearrangement joins TRBV28 to TRBJ1-1; TRBD1 matches 10 bases. V lost 6 bases, J lost 4 bases, and 8 bases stayed unmatched. Germline V gene lookup returns CDR1 MDHEN and CDR2 SYDVKM. CDR3 length: 15 residues. CDR3 in DNA: TGTGCCAGCAGCCCTGACAGGGGGCGAGGCACTGAAGCTTTCTTT. This gives the protein CASSPDRGRGTEAFF.

The gene calls are TRBV30 and TRBJ1-1, with unresolved D. This CDR3 is built from 13 residues. Trimming removed 2 bases at V and 2 bases at J, with 9 bases between. Germline loops: CDR1 GTSNPN, CDR2 SVGIG (reference sequence). CDR3 nucleotide sequence: TGTGCCTGGAGTCCTCCCTTAAACACTGAAGCTTTCTTT. Its protein product is CAWSPPLNTEAFF.

The chain carries TRBV5-1 and TRBJ2-5; D uncertain. Trimming shortened V by 5 bases and J by 2 bases, and 19 bases separated the two germline ends. This CDR3 is built from 16 residues. Germline assignment: CDR1 SGHRS and CDR2 YFSETQ. CDR3 nucleotides: TGCGCCAGCAGTTCCCACTTGGCGGCTAGTCAAGAGACCCAGTACTTC. Encoded protein: CASSSHLAASQETQYF.

The rearrangement uses TRBV5-6 and TRBJ2-7; tentatively, D is TRBD2 (6 bases). Germline CDR1 and CDR2: SGHDT and YYEEEE. Trimming removed 5 bases from V and 0 bases from J, with 15 bases in between. The CDR3 contains 15 residues. CDR3 bases: TGTGCCAGCAGGGAACCGGGACTGGGCTCCTACGAGCAGTACTTC. Translation gives CASREPGLGSYEQYF.